The rows below give T cell receptor beta chains drawn from one sample of a study of cytomegalovirus exposure and HLA in healthy donors. Method: immunoSEQ multiplex PCR; TCRdb's copy keeps in-frame clones and lacks some. The sample has under 150,000 clones, about nine tenths seen once. Sequencing used PBMCs. These receptors all come from a man aged 18 to 29 in good health and CMV-seronegative. CDR3s include the opening cysteine and the closing phenylalanine or tryptophan. The order of the fields is D gene, V gene, clone size, J gene, CDR3 DNA, CDR3 protein. A D gene is named only where the DNA matches it firmly. Rows may omit the clone size; those that give it use once, few, many or a size class.

>-|TRBV2|-|TRBJ1-6
TGTGCCAGCAGTGAGGGGGGCTCCTATAATTCACCCCTCCACTTT
CASSEGGSYNSPLHF
>TRBD1|TRBV6-1|-|TRBJ2-7
TGTGCCAGCAGTGCGAGGACAGGGGGCCCCTACGAGCAGTACTTC
CASSARTGGPYEQYF
>-|TRBV15|-|TRBJ1-2
TGTGCCACCAGCAGAATCCGGGACACCATCTATGGCTACACCTTC
CATSRIRDTIYGYTF
>TRBD2|TRBV28|-|TRBJ2-7
TGTGCCAGCAGGATCACTAGCGGGGTCTCCTACGAGCAGTACTTC
CASRITSGVSYEQYF
>TRBD2|TRBV7-2|once|TRBJ2-2
TGTGCCAGCAGCTTCAGACTAGCGGGAGGTCTGACCGGGGAGCTGTTTTTT
CASSFRLAGGLTGELFF
>TRBD1|TRBV27|-|TRBJ2-6
TGTGCCAGCAGTGATTGGGACAGGGCCGCTGGGGCCAACGTCCTGACTTTC
CASSDWDRAAGANVLTF
>TRBD1|TRBV11-2|-|TRBJ2-7
TGTGCCAGCAGCTTAAGTAGAGGGACAGCCTACGAGCAGTACTTC
CASSLSRGTAYEQYF
>-|TRBV28|-|TRBJ1-5
TGTGCCAGCGGACTGCCCGGCAATCAGCCCCAGCATTTT
CASGLPGNQPQHF
>-|TRBV28|-|TRBJ2-2
TGTGCCAGCAACAAAGACAGGGAGGATCTCACCGGGGAGCTGTTTTTT
CASNKDREDLTGELFF
>-|TRBV6-5|-|TRBJ2-1
TGTGCCAGCCGGACTTTATACAATGAGCAGTTCTTC
CASRTLYNEQFF
>TRBD1|TRBV5-6|-|TRBJ2-7
TGTGCCAGCAGCTTTGCGACAGGGGGCGACGAGCAGTACTTC
CASSFATGGDEQYF
>TRBD2|TRBV7-2|-|TRBJ2-7
TGTGCCAGCAGCTCCGGACTGTCGGGGGGAGGGTCCGAGCAGTACTTC
CASSSGLSGGGSEQYF
>-|TRBV30|-|TRBJ1-1
TGTGCCTGGAGTCTCCTGGGGGGAGCTAACACTGAAGCTTTCTTT
CAWSLLGGANTEAFF
>-|TRBV5-8|once|TRBJ2-7
TGTGCCAGCAATCCCTTCGGCTACGAGCAGTACTTC
CASNPFGYEQYF
>TRBD1|TRBV19|-|TRBJ2-5
TGTGCCAGTAGTCTCAGGACAGGGTCGGTAGAGACCCAGTACTTC
CASSLRTGSVETQYF
>-|TRBV29-1|-|TRBJ2-2
TGCAGCGCAGGACAGATCGGCGGGGAGCTGTTTTTT
CSAGQIGGELFF
>TRBD1|TRBV6-5|-|TRBJ2-5
TGTGCCAGCAGACAGGGGTCCCCGCAAGAGACCCAGTACTTC
CASRQGSPQETQYF
>TRBD1|TRBV7-9|-|TRBJ1-2
TGTGCCAGCAGTCCGGGACAGGGTGGCTATGGCTACACCTTC
CASSPGQGGYGYTF
>-|TRBV5-4|-|TRBJ2-3
TGTGCCAGCAGCTTCCGCAGGGCTAGCACAGATACGCAGTATTTT
CASSFRRASTDTQYF
>-|TRBV19|-|TRBJ2-2
TGTGCCAGTAGTCTCCCCGACAGCGCGCGAAACACCGGGGAGCTGTTTTTT
CASSLPDSARNTGELFF
>TRBD1|TRBV18|-|TRBJ2-7
TGTGCCAGCTCAGTCGGGACAGCCAGCGAGCAGTACTTC
CASSVGTASEQYF
>-|TRBV10-3|-|TRBJ2-5
TGTGCCATCAGGCCGGGACAACAAGAGACCCAGTACTTC
CAIRPGQQETQYF
>-|TRBV2|-|TRBJ2-2
TGTGCCAGCAGTGCGACGACTAGGGAGAGATTGACCGGGGAGCTGTTTTTT
CASSATTRERLTGELFF
>TRBD1|TRBV30|-|TRBJ2-5
TGTGCCGGGGGACAGGAGATCCCAGAGACCCAGTACTTC
CAGGQEIPETQYF
>-|TRBV5-4|-|TRBJ1-1
TGTGCCAGCAGCTCCAACAGGGAGAACACTGAAGCTTTCTTT
CASSSNRENTEAFF
>TRBD1|TRBV7-4|-|TRBJ2-5
TGTGCCAGCAGCACGGGACAGGGGGCGGAGACCCAGTACTTC
CASSTGQGAETQYF
>TRBD1|TRBV4-2|-|TRBJ1-3
TGTGCCAGCAGCCACAAGACCGGGACAGGTGCCCTCTCTGGAAACACCATATATTTT
CASSHKTGTGALSGNTIYF
>-|TRBV5-6|-|TRBJ2-3
TGTGCCAGCAGCCCTCTGACAGCTAGCACAGATACGCAGTATTTT
CASSPLTASTDTQYF
>TRBD1|TRBV27|-|TRBJ1-2
TGTGCCAGCAGTTTCAGGGGAGGACAGGCTGGCTACACCTTC
CASSFRGGQAGYTF
>-|TRBV9|-|TRBJ2-7
TGTGCCAGCAGCACCCGTGGTCTCAGGCCCCCATACGAGCAGTACTTC
CASSTRGLRPPYEQYF
>-|TRBV7-9|-|TRBJ2-5
TGTGCCAGCAGCTTATTTTCGGGACTGGAGACCCAGTACTTC
CASSLFSGLETQYF
>-|TRBV28|-|TRBJ1-2
TGTGCCAGCAGCTACAGGGATGGCTACACCTTC
CASSYRDGYTF
>TRBD1|TRBV5-1|-|TRBJ2-7
TGCGCCAGCAGCTTGGGGGGGACAGGTTCCTACGAGCAGTACTTC
CASSLGGTGSYEQYF
>-|TRBV6-5|once|TRBJ1-2
TGTGCCAGCAGCTTGGCGGGCTATGGCTACACCTTC
CASSLAGYGYTF
>-|TRBV4-2|-|TRBJ2-6
TGTGCCAGCAGCCAAGAGGCAGAAATCTCTGGGGCCAACGTCCTGACTTTC
CASSQEAEISGANVLTF
>-|TRBV7-8|-|TRBJ1-5
TGTGCCAGCAGCCCCCAGTGGGGCAGGGGCATTAGTCAGCCCCAGCATTTT
CASSPQWGRGISQPQHF
>TRBD2|TRBV5-5|-|TRBJ2-1
TGTGCCAGCAGCTTGGCTAGCGGGGGGTACAATGAGCAGTTCTTC
CASSLASGGYNEQFF
>TRBD2|TRBV29-1|-|TRBJ2-7
TGCAGCGCTGGGGCTAGCGGAGGGGACTACGAGCAGTACTTC
CSAGASGGDYEQYF
>-|TRBV2|-|TRBJ1-4
TGTGCCAGCATCAGGGGTGAAAAACTGTTTTTT
CASIRGEKLFF
>-|TRBV20-1|-|TRBJ2-5
TGCAGTGCATTTCGGGAGACCCAGTACTTC
CSAFRETQYF
>TRBD1|TRBV2|-|TRBJ2-3
TGTGCCAGCACCGTGGGGACAGGGTCTCCTACGCAGTATTTT
CASTVGTGSPTQYF
>-|TRBV9|-|TRBJ1-4
TGTGCCAGCAGCGTAGCGCCAGTACTAAATGAAAAACTGTTTTTT
CASSVAPVLNEKLFF
>-|TRBV19|-|TRBJ2-1
TGTGCCAGTAGTATGCGGGTTAGGAATGAGCAGTTCTTC
CASSMRVRNEQFF
>TRBD2|TRBV6-1|-|TRBJ2-3
TGTGCCAGCACCCCACTAGCGGGGGGCCAGGATACGCAGTATTTT
CASTPLAGGQDTQYF
>TRBD2|TRBV6-1|-|TRBJ2-3
TGTGCCAGCAGTGAACACCCTCCAGCGGGGGGACCCACAGATACGCAGTATTTT
CASSEHPPAGGPTDTQYF
>-|TRBV14|many|TRBJ2-7
TGTGCCAGCGCACTACCATTGGGCGAGCAGTACTTC
CASALPLGEQYF
>-|TRBV6-1|-|TRBJ1-3
TGTGCCAGCAGGCCCGGACACCCCTCTGGAAACACCATATATTTT
CASRPGHPSGNTIYF
>-|TRBV6-6|-|TRBJ1-5
TGTGCCAGCAGCTCAGCAGGGGATCAGCCCCAGCATTTT
CASSSAGDQPQHF
>TRBD2|TRBV7-2|-|TRBJ2-5
TGTGCCAGCAGCTTAGGGTTGCGGGGGGAGACCCAGTACTTC
CASSLGLRGETQYF
>-|TRBV5-5|-|TRBJ1-1
TGTGCCAGCAGCAACTTGAACACTGAAGCTTTCTTT
CASSNLNTEAFF
>TRBD2|TRBV27|-|TRBJ2-7
TGTGCCAGCAGTTTTACTAGCGGGAATTCCTACGAGCAGTACTTC
CASSFTSGNSYEQYF
>TRBD2|TRBV5-1|-|TRBJ2-3
TGCGCCAGCAGCTTCCCCCCCGGGGCGGGAGGGCCGGCAGATACGCAGTATTTT
CASSFPPGAGGPADTQYF
>TRBD1|TRBV5-1|-|TRBJ1-4
TGCGCCAGCAGCTTATCGGACAGGGAAAAACTGTTTTTT
CASSLSDREKLFF
>TRBD2|TRBV27|-|TRBJ2-7
TGTGCCAGCAGTCCACTCGGACTAGCGGCCTACGAGCAGTACTTC
CASSPLGLAAYEQYF
>-|TRBV7-9|-|TRBJ2-7
TGTGCCAGCAGCTCGACCTCGGGAGTAGGGTACGAGCAGTACTTC
CASSSTSGVGYEQYF
>-|TRBV13|few|TRBJ1-1
TGTGCCAGCAGGACCGTGAGGGTGACTGAAGCTTTCTTT
CASRTVRVTEAFF
>-|TRBV25-1|-|TRBJ2-1
TGTGCCAGCAGTCAGGCCGGGGACAATGAGCAGTTCTTC
CASSQAGDNEQFF
>-|TRBV5-1|-|TRBJ1-1
TGCGCCAGCAGCTTGGACCCAAGCGGGAACACTGAAGCTTTCTTT
CASSLDPSGNTEAFF
>-|TRBV6-5|-|TRBJ2-5
TGTGCCAGCAGTTACTCTTGGGGGCGAGAGACCCAGTACTTC
CASSYSWGRETQYF